This is a list of T cell receptor beta chains from one sample in a study of CD8 T cells in ankylosing spondylitis. Each CDR3 protein gets one entry after TCRdb re-called the 5' RACE reads with MiXCR. The repertoire holds 650,000 to 800,000 distinct CDR3 sequences, with around 19% as singletons. The sample comprised blood, either unsorted or a sorted T cell fraction (not recorded which). The receptors shown here come from a male donor with ankylosing spondylitis. The CDR3 runs from the conserved cysteine through the conserved F or W. A D gene is named only where the DNA matches it firmly. A row's size may be missing; if present it is once, few, many or a size class.

j_call	d_call	v_call	clone_size	cdr3_aa	cdr3_nt
TRBJ1-6	.	TRBV20-1	few	CSARDGGRYHF	TGCAGTGCTAGAGATGGGGGACGGTACCACTTT
TRBJ1-1	TRBD1	TRBV5-6	.	CASSWTEGQGTFF	TGTGCCAGCAGCTGGACGGAAGGACAGGGTACTTTCTTT
TRBJ1-2	TRBD1	TRBV6-1	once	CASTLTGYYYGYTF	TGTGCCAGCACCTTGACAGGGTATTACTATGGCTACACCTTC
TRBJ1-1	.	TRBV5-1	.	CASSPGQSTNTEAFF	TGCGCCAGCAGCCCAGGACAGAGTACGAACACTGAAGCTTTCTTT
TRBJ1-5	.	TRBV25-1	few	CASGDGYSNQPQHF	TGTGCCAGCGGCGACGGTTATAGCAATCAGCCCCAGCATTTT
TRBJ1-5	TRBD1	TRBV19	.	CASKGQGAGQPQHF	TGTGCCAGCAAGGGACAGGGGGCGGGTCAGCCCCAGCATTTT
TRBJ1-6	TRBD1	TRBV5-1	few	CASREQGAGLALHF	TGCGCCAGCAGAGAACAGGGGGCTGGATTGGCCCTCCACTTT
TRBJ1-3	.	TRBV29-1	.	CSVVEGSGNTIYF	TGCAGCGTTGTAGAGGGTTCTGGAAACACCATATATTTT
TRBJ2-3	TRBD2	TRBV5-1	many	CASSSLAGGRTDTQYF	TGCGCCAGCAGCTCCCTGGCGGGGGGCCGCACAGATACGCAGTATTTT
TRBJ2-5	.	TRBV2	once	CASNRDQETQYF	TGTGCCAGCAACCGAGACCAAGAGACCCAGTACTTC
TRBJ1-2	.	TRBV11-2	.	CASSPYYGYTF	TGTGCCAGCTCCCCATACTATGGCTACACCTTC
TRBJ2-7	.	TRBV5-1	.	CASSFPTSYEQYF	TGCGCCAGCAGCTTCCCGACTAGCTACGAGCAGTACTTC
TRBJ2-3	TRBD2	TRBV5-1	.	CASSFTSGGATDTQYF	TGCGCCAGCAGCTTTACTAGCGGGGGGGCCACAGATACGCAGTATTTT
TRBJ2-5	.	TRBV21-1	.	CASSKARGNETQYF	TGTGCCAGCAGCAAAGCGCGAGGGAACGAGACCCAGTACTTC
TRBJ2-1	.	TRBV7-8	.	CASSFGRDSYNEQFF	TGTGCCAGCAGCTTTGGCAGAGACTCCTACAATGAGCAGTTCTTC
TRBJ2-4	.	TRBV20-1	few	CSASSPLLAKNIQYF	TGCAGTGCTAGCTCACCCCTACTAGCCAAAAACATTCAGTACTTC
TRBJ1-2	.	TRBV18	few	CASSPPGERYGYTF	TGTGCCAGCTCACCGCCGGGCGAACGCTATGGCTACACCTTC
TRBJ1-1	.	TRBV7-2	.	CASSLSQSTEAFF	TGTGCCAGCAGCTTATCACAGTCCACTGAAGCTTTCTTT
TRBJ1-1	.	TRBV20-1	.	CSASQDSNTEAFF	TGCAGTGCTAGCCAGGACAGTAACACTGAAGCTTTCTTT
TRBJ2-1	TRBD2	TRBV18	.	CASSNLPGLAGGPSGEQFF	TGTGCCAGCTCAAATCTCCCGGGACTAGCGGGAGGGCCTTCCGGTGAGCAGTTCTTC
TRBJ2-1	.	TRBV5-6	many	CASSQWFAHNEQFF	TGTGCCAGCAGCCAGTGGTTTGCGCACAATGAGCAGTTCTTC
TRBJ2-5	.	TRBV7-7	.	CASSLRVVGSLGETQYF	TGTGCTAGCAGCTTAAGGGTGGTAGGGTCCCTTGGAGAGACCCAGTACTTC
TRBJ2-5	.	TRBV29-1	.	CSSRGGAETQYF	TGCAGCAGTAGGGGGGGTGCCGAGACCCAGTACTTC
TRBJ2-7	.	TRBV20-1	.	CSARDFRAPGYEQYF	TGCAGTGCTAGAGATTTCCGGGCCCCGGGGTACGAGCAGTACTTC
TRBJ1-6	.	TRBV7-2	.	CASSLEGRGYNSPLHF	TGTGCCAGCAGCTTAGAAGGCAGGGGATATAATTCACCCCTCCACTTT
TRBJ2-3	TRBD2	TRBV5-1	once	CASSLEGLAVSTDTQYF	TGCGCCAGCAGCTTGGAGGGACTAGCGGTGAGCACAGATACGCAGTATTTT
TRBJ2-3	TRBD2	TRBV5-1	.	CASRREGGTDTQYF	TGCGCCAGCAGGCGGGAGGGCGGCACAGATACGCAGTATTTT
TRBJ2-7	TRBD2	TRBV5-1	few	CASSLVGPRTSGSHEQYF	TGCGCCAGCAGCTTGGTGGGACCTCGGACTAGCGGGAGCCACGAGCAGTACTTC
TRBJ1-6	.	TRBV20-1	few	CSARAGNSPLHF	TGCAGTGCTAGGGCAGGGAATTCACCCCTCCACTTT
TRBJ2-6	.	TRBV11-1	few	CASSLPTDFSSGANVLTF	TGTGCCAGCAGCCTCCCGACAGATTTCAGCTCTGGGGCCAACGTCCTGACTTTC
TRBJ2-7	.	TRBV21-1	few	CASRDREMGHEQYF	TGTGCCAGCAGGGACAGGGAAATGGGCCACGAGCAGTACTTC
TRBJ1-6	.	TRBV5-1	few	CASSLNQVYNSPLHF	TGCGCCAGCAGCTTAAATCAGGTCTATAATTCACCCCTCCACTTT
TRBJ2-1	.	TRBV20-1	.	CSARGGDLVGNEQFF	TGCAGTGCTAGAGGAGGGGATCTAGTAGGAAATGAGCAGTTCTTC
TRBJ1-1	.	TRBV20-1	many	CSARSLGTQNTEAFF	TGCAGTGCTAGGTCCCTTGGGACACAGAACACTGAAGCTTTCTTT
TRBJ2-7	TRBD1	TRBV7-8	.	CASSSGKGQPQSYEQYF	TGTGCCAGCAGCTCCGGTAAGGGACAGCCCCAATCCTACGAGCAGTACTTC
TRBJ1-2	.	TRBV7-2	few	CASSLDRGRSGYTF	TGTGCCAGCAGCTTAGATCGGGGAAGGAGTGGCTACACCTTC
TRBJ1-2	.	TRBV10-3	few	CAISDFWDTQDPNYGYTF	TGTGCCATCAGTGACTTCTGGGACACACAAGATCCTAACTATGGCTACACCTTC
TRBJ2-5	.	TRBV3-1	few	CASSQLTEGTQYF	TGTGCCAGCAGCCAACTCACGGAGGGGACCCAGTACTTC
TRBJ2-7	.	TRBV15	.	CATSRGGSGYEQYF	TGTGCCACCAGCAGAGGTGGGTCAGGCTACGAGCAGTACTTC
TRBJ1-5	TRBD1	TRBV10-3	few	CAIKATGYNQPQHF	TGTGCCATCAAAGCGACAGGGTATAATCAGCCCCAGCATTTT
TRBJ1-4	TRBD1	TRBV3-1	.	CASSRERTGAYNEKLFF	TGTGCCAGCAGCCGCGAACGGACAGGAGCCTATAATGAAAAACTGTTTTTT
TRBJ2-3	.	TRBV20-1	many	CSALKGGASTDTQYF	TGCAGTGCCCTTAAGGGCGGGGCTAGCACAGATACGCAGTATTTT
TRBJ1-1	.	TRBV20-1	few	CSARYRQRGNTEAFF	TGCAGTGCTAGATACCGACAGCGGGGGAACACTGAAGCTTTCTTT
TRBJ2-5	TRBD2	TRBV29-1	.	CSGAGGEETQYF	TGCAGCGGAGCGGGGGGGGAGGAGACCCAGTACTTC
TRBJ2-5	.	TRBV27	.	CASSPSPAEWTQYF	TGTGCCAGCAGTCCCAGTCCCGCCGAATGGACCCAGTACTTC
TRBJ2-7	.	TRBV9	many	CASSVGVGYSYEQYF	TGTGCCAGCAGCGTAGGCGTGGGTTACTCCTACGAGCAGTACTTC
TRBJ2-1	.	TRBV7-2	few	CASSLRVAEYNEQFF	TGTGCCAGCAGCTTACGGGTAGCGGAATACAATGAGCAGTTCTTC
TRBJ1-5	.	TRBV20-1	.	CSARVGAPGGNQPQHF	TGCAGTGCTAGAGTCGGAGCCCCGGGGGGCAATCAGCCCCAGCATTTT
TRBJ2-3	TRBD2	TRBV7-2	many	CASSLGGTTTDTQYF	TGTGCCAGCAGCTTAGGGGGGACTACCACAGATACGCAGTATTTT
TRBJ2-1	.	TRBV5-6	many	CASSLGRRNEQFF	TGTGCCAGCAGCTTGGGCAGGCGCAATGAGCAGTTCTTC